This TCR beta chain emerged from a study of siplizumab effects on memory and regulatory T cells. General observations from the study: For mappable alloreactive CD4+ clones, the mean Treg-derived fraction was approximately 69% with siplizumab and around 27% in controls.

Only in-frame clones appear in the TCRdb table, and some are missing; sequencing was by immunoSEQ multiplex PCR. The sample lists tens of thousands of clones, 80% to 95% seen once, with around 6.5% in the top ten. Concerning this clone itself: Its antigen is not identified.

The specimen sequenced was CD8+ T cells sorted from blood. The sequence was obtained from a human donor in good health.

The DNA of the CDR3 is TGTGCCAGCAGTAGATCGGTCCGCGAGACCCAGTACTTC. Translating gives CASSRSVRETQYF. V gene TRBV2 combines with J gene TRBJ2-5; D unresolved. V gave up 5 bases and J gave up 5 bases, with 12 bases separating them. The CDR3 extends over 13 amino acids. Germline lookup yields CDR1 SNHLY and CDR2 FYNNEI.